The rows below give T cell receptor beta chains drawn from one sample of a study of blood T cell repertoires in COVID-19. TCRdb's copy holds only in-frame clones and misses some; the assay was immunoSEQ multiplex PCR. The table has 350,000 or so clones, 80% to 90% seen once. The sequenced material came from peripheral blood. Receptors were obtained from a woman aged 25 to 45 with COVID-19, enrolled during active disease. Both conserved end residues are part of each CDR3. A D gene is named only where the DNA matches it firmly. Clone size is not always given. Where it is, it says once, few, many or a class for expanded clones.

CDR3nt: TGTGCCTGGAGGGACCGGAGGGGGCCAGATACGCAGTATTTT
CDR3aa: CAWRDRRGPDTQYF
v_gene: TRBV30
j_gene: TRBJ2-3
abundance: NA
len: 14
d_gene: NA

CDR3nt: TGTGCCAGCAATTTGGGGGGTATGAAGTTCTTC
CDR3aa: CASNLGGMKFF
v_gene: TRBV5-6
j_gene: TRBJ2-1
abundance: NA
len: 11
d_gene: NA

CDR3nt: TGCGCCAGCAGCTTGTATAGGGAGAACTATGGCTACACCTTC
CDR3aa: CASSLYRENYGYTF
v_gene: TRBV5-1
j_gene: TRBJ1-2
abundance: NA
len: 14
d_gene: NA

CDR3nt: TGCAGCGTTGAAGGGAGACTAACTGGGACTGAAGCTTTCTTT
CDR3aa: CSVEGRLTGTEAFF
v_gene: TRBV29-1
j_gene: TRBJ1-1
abundance: NA
len: 14
d_gene: NA

CDR3nt: TGCGCCAGCAGCTTGCGCTCGCGAAATGAGCAGTTCTTC
CDR3aa: CASSLRSRNEQFF
v_gene: TRBV5-1
j_gene: TRBJ2-1
abundance: NA
len: 13
d_gene: NA

CDR3nt: TGTGCCAGCAGTCCGCTTCAGGGTAATAATTCACCCCTCCACTTT
CDR3aa: CASSPLQGNNSPLHF
v_gene: TRBV27
j_gene: TRBJ1-6
abundance: NA
len: 15
d_gene: NA

CDR3nt: TGTGCCAGCAGGAGGACTACCGAGGAGAGAGGTGAGCAGTTCTTC
CDR3aa: CASRRTTEERGEQFF
v_gene: TRBV2
j_gene: TRBJ2-1
abundance: NA
len: 15
d_gene: NA

CDR3nt: TGTGCCAGCAGAAGGGGGTATGGCTATGGCTACACCTTC
CDR3aa: CASRRGYGYGYTF
v_gene: TRBV6-4
j_gene: TRBJ1-2
abundance: NA
len: 13
d_gene: NA

CDR3nt: TGTGCCAGCAGTCCCGGGCACCTTAGCGGGAGGGCCAAGAATGAGCAGTTCTTC
CDR3aa: CASSPGHLSGRAKNEQFF
v_gene: TRBV6-6
j_gene: TRBJ2-1
abundance: few
len: 18
d_gene: TRBD2

CDR3nt: TGTGCCACCAGCAGCCCCGGGACTTTCACTCAGCCCCAGCATTTT
CDR3aa: CATSSPGTFTQPQHF
v_gene: TRBV15
j_gene: TRBJ1-5
abundance: NA
len: 15
d_gene: NA

CDR3nt: TGCGCCAGCAGCTTTCGCGACAGGGCAGAGACCCAGTACTTC
CDR3aa: CASSFRDRAETQYF
v_gene: TRBV5-1
j_gene: TRBJ2-5
abundance: NA
len: 14
d_gene: TRBD1

CDR3nt: TGTGCCAGCAGGGACACTAATCAGCCCCAGCATTTT
CDR3aa: CASRDTNQPQHF
v_gene: TRBV2
j_gene: TRBJ1-5
abundance: many
len: 12
d_gene: NA

CDR3nt: TGTGCCAGCAGCTTGGAGGGAGGCCCCCTATACGAGCAGTACTTC
CDR3aa: CASSLEGGPLYEQYF
v_gene: TRBV5-4
j_gene: TRBJ2-7
abundance: NA
len: 15
d_gene: NA

CDR3nt: TGTGCCAGCAGTTTAGGACAGGACGTTTATAATTCACCCCTCCACTTT
CDR3aa: CASSLGQDVYNSPLHF
v_gene: TRBV27
j_gene: TRBJ1-6
abundance: NA
len: 16
d_gene: TRBD1

CDR3nt: TGTGCCAGCAGCCCCGATCTCAGGGGAGACTATGGCTACACCTTC
CDR3aa: CASSPDLRGDYGYTF
v_gene: TRBV7-2
j_gene: TRBJ1-2
abundance: NA
len: 15
d_gene: NA

CDR3nt: TGTGCCAGCACCAAACAGGCTTACAATCAGCCCCAGCATTTT
CDR3aa: CASTKQAYNQPQHF
v_gene: TRBV5-6
j_gene: TRBJ1-5
abundance: few
len: 14
d_gene: NA

CDR3nt: TGTGCCAGCAGCCCAAATGAGGGGGCCTTGCGTGAGCAGTACTTC
CDR3aa: CASSPNEGALREQYF
v_gene: TRBV7-8
j_gene: TRBJ2-7
abundance: NA
len: 15
d_gene: TRBD1

CDR3nt: TGTGCCAGCAGTTCTCTTAGGACACACAGATACACCGGGGAGCTGTTTTTT
CDR3aa: CASSSLRTHRYTGELFF
v_gene: TRBV28
j_gene: TRBJ2-2
abundance: NA
len: 17
d_gene: NA

CDR3nt: TGCGCCAGCAGCGGCGGGGGGGCGGAAAACACCATATATTTT
CDR3aa: CASSGGGAENTIYF
v_gene: TRBV5-1
j_gene: TRBJ1-3
abundance: few
len: 14
d_gene: NA

CDR3nt: TGTGCCAGCTCACCGGACAGATCCTACTCTGGAAACACCATATATTTT
CDR3aa: CASSPDRSYSGNTIYF
v_gene: TRBV18
j_gene: TRBJ1-3
abundance: few
len: 16
d_gene: NA

CDR3nt: TGTGCCAGCAGCTATAGGGGCAGGACCCAGTACTTC
CDR3aa: CASSYRGRTQYF
v_gene: TRBV7-2
j_gene: TRBJ2-5
abundance: NA
len: 12
d_gene: NA

CDR3nt: TGCGCCAGCAGCATGACTAGCGGGAGCTACAATGAGCAGTTCTTC
CDR3aa: CASSMTSGSYNEQFF
v_gene: TRBV5-1
j_gene: TRBJ2-1
abundance: NA
len: 15
d_gene: TRBD2

CDR3nt: TGTGCCAGCAGCAAAGTATCTGGGGAGCTGTTTTTT
CDR3aa: CASSKVSGELFF
v_gene: TRBV21-1
j_gene: TRBJ2-2
abundance: once
len: 12
d_gene: NA

CDR3nt: NA
CDR3aa: CAWTPQTTGSCFF
v_gene: TRBV30
j_gene: TRBJ2-2
abundance: NA
len: 13
d_gene: NA

CDR3nt: TGTGCCAGCAGGCAGCAGGGGTGGGGGGGGTATTCACCCCTCCACTTT
CDR3aa: CASRQQGWGGYSPLHF
v_gene: TRBV27
j_gene: TRBJ1-6
abundance: many
len: 16
d_gene: NA

CDR3nt: TGTGCCACCAGCGGGACTAGCGGGAGTATTTTTAATGAGCAGTTCTTC
CDR3aa: CATSGTSGSIFNEQFF
v_gene: TRBV15
j_gene: TRBJ2-1
abundance: NA
len: 16
d_gene: TRBD2